The clone carrying this T cell receptor beta chain was seen many times. Every TCR cDNA molecule bore its own unique molecular identifier. TCRdb fed the 5' RACE reads into MiXCR, producing one record per CDR3 protein. The sample has several thousand distinct CDR3 sequences, 3.5% to 5% seen once; the top ten hold over 20%. Specified time point: sample taken at primary tumor resection. Tumor, nontumor lung or frozen PBMC supplied whole RNA that was sequenced unsorted. Donation came from 70 or so patients with untreated early-stage non-small cell lung cancer. This specimen comes from a study of spatial heterogeneity in lung cancer. The overall study: Each time, sequencing found more beta-chain sequences than alpha-chain sequences. The mean occurrence of each unique TCR and UMI combination in raw reads exceeded 8.5.

The CDR3 runs to 15 residues. The V gene lost 0 bases and the J gene lost 4 bases, with 10 bases spanning the gap. The V gene's germline CDR1 is LGHDT and CDR2 YNNKEL (reference sequence). The chain carries TRBV3-1 and TRBJ1-5, with a tentative D call TRBD1 (5 bases). The sample consisted of normal lung tissue next to the tumor, taken at surgery. This TCR derives from a female donor with early-stage non-small cell lung cancer. For the CDR3, the DNA is TGTGCCAGCAGCCAAGAGCAGGGAAGAAATCAGCCCCAGCATTTT. It specifies CASSQEQGRNQPQHF.